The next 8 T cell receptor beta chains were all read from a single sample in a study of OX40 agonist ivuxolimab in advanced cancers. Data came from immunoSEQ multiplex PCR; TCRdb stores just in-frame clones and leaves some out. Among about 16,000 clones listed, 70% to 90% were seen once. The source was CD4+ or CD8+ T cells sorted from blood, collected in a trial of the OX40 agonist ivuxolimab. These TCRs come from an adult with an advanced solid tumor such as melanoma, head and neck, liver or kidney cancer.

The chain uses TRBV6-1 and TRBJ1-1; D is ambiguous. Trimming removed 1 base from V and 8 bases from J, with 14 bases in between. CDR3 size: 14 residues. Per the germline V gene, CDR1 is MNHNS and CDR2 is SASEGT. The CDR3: CASSEDLFYSEAFF. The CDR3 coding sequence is TGTGCCAGCAGTGAAGATCTCTTTTACTCCGAAGCTTTCTTT.

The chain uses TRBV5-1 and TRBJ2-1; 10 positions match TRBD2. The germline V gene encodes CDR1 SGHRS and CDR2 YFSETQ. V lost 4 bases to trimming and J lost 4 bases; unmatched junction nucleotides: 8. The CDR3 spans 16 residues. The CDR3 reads CASSLSGLAEYNEQFF. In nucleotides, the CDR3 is TGCGCCAGCAGCCTGTCAGGACTAGCGGAGTACAATGAGCAGTTCTTC.

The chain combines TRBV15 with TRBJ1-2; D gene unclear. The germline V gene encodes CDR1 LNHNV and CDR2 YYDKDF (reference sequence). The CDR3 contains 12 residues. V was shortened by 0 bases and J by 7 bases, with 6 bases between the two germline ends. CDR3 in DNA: TGTGCCACCAGCAGAGACAGAACTGGCTACACCTTC. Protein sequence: CATSRDRTGYTF.

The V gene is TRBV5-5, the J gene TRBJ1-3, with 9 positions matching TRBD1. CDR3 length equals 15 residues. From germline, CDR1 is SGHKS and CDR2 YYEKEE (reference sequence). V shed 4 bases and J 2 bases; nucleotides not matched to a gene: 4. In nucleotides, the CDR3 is TGTGCCAGCAGCCGGACAGGGGATCCTGGAAACACCATATATTTT. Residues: CASSRTGDPGNTIYF.

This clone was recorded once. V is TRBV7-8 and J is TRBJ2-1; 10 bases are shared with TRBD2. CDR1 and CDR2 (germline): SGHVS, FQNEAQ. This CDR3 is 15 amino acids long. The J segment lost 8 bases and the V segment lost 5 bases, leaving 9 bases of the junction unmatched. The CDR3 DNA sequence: TGTGCCAGCAGCCCTATTAGCGGGAGGACGTATGAGCAGTTCTTC. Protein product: CASSPISGRTYEQFF.

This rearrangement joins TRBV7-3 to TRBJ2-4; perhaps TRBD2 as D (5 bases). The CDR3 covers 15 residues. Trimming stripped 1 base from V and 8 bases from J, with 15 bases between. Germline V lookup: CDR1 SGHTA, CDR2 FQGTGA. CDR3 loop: CASSLRGAVQDIQYF. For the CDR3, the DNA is TGTGCCAGCAGCTTAAGGGGAGCCGTCCAGGACATTCAGTACTTC.

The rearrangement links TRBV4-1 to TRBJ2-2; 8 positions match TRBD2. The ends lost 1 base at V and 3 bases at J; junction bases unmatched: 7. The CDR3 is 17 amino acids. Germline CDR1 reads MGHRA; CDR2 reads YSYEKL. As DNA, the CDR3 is TGCGCCAGCAGCCAAGTTCAGCGGGAGACATACACCGGGGAGCTGTTTTTT. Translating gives CASSQVQRETYTGELFF.

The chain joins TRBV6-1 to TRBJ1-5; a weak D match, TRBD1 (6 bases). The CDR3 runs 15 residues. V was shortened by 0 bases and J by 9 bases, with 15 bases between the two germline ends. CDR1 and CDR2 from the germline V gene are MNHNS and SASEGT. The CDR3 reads CASSEAGKGGRPQHF. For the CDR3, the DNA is TGTGCCAGCAGTGAAGCTGGCAAGGGGGGTCGGCCCCAGCATTTT.